The 24 T cell receptor beta chains below come from one sample, sequenced in a study of Tregs in tolerant kidney transplant recipients. The assay was immunoSEQ multiplex PCR, and TCRdb's table has in-frame clones only and misses some. The table records 90,000 or so clones, 90% to 95% of them present only once. Sequencing was done on a sample of CD8+ T cells from blood. Receptors originate from a human donor in good health.

To note about this clone: Compared with germline, one end of the junction differs, possibly owing to a read error. V and J are TRBV5-6 and TRBJ1-5; the match to TRBD1 covers 9 bases. The V gene's germline CDR1 is SGHDT and CDR2 YYEEEE. The length of the CDR3 is 17 residues. The CDR3 DNA sequence: TGCCACGCGCAAGGGGGACAGGGAAATGGGGGCAATCAGCCCCAGCATTTT. Amino acid sequence: CHAQGGQGNGGNQPQHF.

This clone has only one observation. This sample also contains other DNA sequences that code for the same CDR3. The V call is TRBV2, the J call TRBJ2-7; possible D gene TRBD2, 5 bases. Germline V gene lookup returns CDR1 SNHLY and CDR2 FYNNEI. This CDR3 is 10 amino acids long. Trimming cost V 8 bases and J 3 bases, with 5 bases left between them. CDR3 region: CASRGYEQYF. CDR3 nucleotide sequence: TGTGCCAGCCGGGGCTACGAGCAGTACTTC.

V usage is TRBV4-1 and J usage is TRBJ2-1, with 7 bases aligning to TRBD1. There are 14 residues in the CDR3. The germline V gene encodes CDR1 MGHRA and CDR2 YSYEKL. V was clipped by 1 base and J by 3 bases; unmatched bases: 0. The CDR3 region is CASSQGQGYNEQFF. CDR3 sequence (DNA): TGCGCCAGCAGCCAAGGACAGGGCTACAATGAGCAGTTCTTC.

The chain joins TRBV5-1 to TRBJ2-1, with TRBD2 as a possible D gene (6 bases). V was clipped by 2 bases and J by 6 bases, with 12 bases between them. This CDR3 is 14 amino acids long. Germline assignment: CDR1 SGHRS and CDR2 YFSETQ. The CDR3 here is CASSFSREFNEQFF. CDR3 nucleotide sequence: TGCGCCAGCAGCTTCAGCCGGGAGTTCAATGAGCAGTTCTTC.

The chain has TRBV6-1 and TRBJ1-2, with D tentatively TRBD1 (6 bases). The V gene lost 6 bases and the J gene lost 2 bases, with 13 bases spanning the gap. The CDR3 is 14 amino acids. Per the germline V gene, CDR1 is MNHNS and CDR2 is SASEGT. The DNA of the CDR3 is TGTGCCAGCAGCCACCTCGGACAGAACTATGGCTACACCTTC. This sequence encodes CASSHLGQNYGYTF.

CDR3 sequence reads: CSAVGIGEAFF. The CDR3 nucleotides read TGCAGCGCGGTGGGCATCGGAGAAGCTTTCTTT. This rearrangement joins TRBV29-1 to TRBJ1-1; no definite D call. Trimming cost V 7 bases and J 8 bases, with 14 bases left between them. The germline gives CDR1 SQVTM, CDR2 ANQGSEA. This CDR3 is built from 11 residues.

V usage is TRBV11-2 and J usage is TRBJ2-2, with a possible D match to TRBD2 (6 bases). Germline CDR1 and CDR2: SGHAT and FQNNGV. V lost 5 bases, J lost 8 bases, and 12 bases lay in between. The CDR3 is 13 residues long. The CDR3 loop is CASSLLASGELFF. CDR3 coding DNA: TGTGCCAGCAGCCTACTAGCCTCGGGGGAGCTGTTTTTT.

CDR3 region: CASSGAGGGDTQYF. The CDR3 DNA reads TGTGCCAGCAGCGGCGCGGGGGGCGGGGATACGCAGTATTTT. The chain is built from TRBV9 and TRBJ2-3; TRBD2 agrees at 8 bases. This CDR3 has 14 amino acids. V dropped 3 bases and J dropped 6; count of bases not matched to a gene: 6. Germline CDR1 SGDLS, CDR2 YYNGEE.

This clone occurred once. The chain couples TRBV7-6 to TRBJ2-7; D might be TRBD2 (6 bases). Germline V lookup: CDR1 SGHVS, CDR2 FNYEAQ. V lost 5 bases and J lost 2, with 13 bases in between. The CDR3 is made up of 14 amino acids. The CDR3 DNA follows: TGTGCCAGCAGCCGCGGCCGGGGGACCTACGAGCAGTACTTC. Encoded protein: CASSRGRGTYEQYF.

The CDR3 protein is CASSTGAGELFF. The CDR3 nucleotides are TGTGCCAGCAGCACAGGGGCCGGGGAGCTGTTTTTT. The V call is TRBV11-2, the J call TRBJ2-2; TRBD1 aligns across 7 bases. CDR3 length: 12 residues. Germline lookup yields CDR1 SGHAT and CDR2 FQNNGV. The V and J ends lost 5 bases and 6 bases, in that order; junction bases with no gene match: 0.

Ten or more counts support this clone. An end of the junction differs from the germline gene, which may be a read error. The chain recombines TRBV7-7 with TRBJ2-7, with D possibly being TRBD1 (6 bases). Germline V CDR1 and CDR2: SSHAT, FNYEAQ (reference sequence). CDR3 length equals 14 residues. The DNA of the CDR3 is TGTGCTAGCAGCCCGGGACACCTCTCCTACGAGCAGTACTTC. Translating it yields CASSPGHLSYEQYF.

V gene TRBV6-6 combines with J gene TRBJ1-1; D remains ambiguous. Per the germline V gene, CDR1 is MNHNY and CDR2 is SVGAGI (reference sequence). V gave up 0 bases and J gave up 5 bases, with 16 bases separating them. This CDR3 spans 16 amino acids. CDR3 in DNA: TGTGCCAGCAGTTACTCCGGGAAGAGGATGGGTACTGAAGCTTTCTTT. It yields the protein CASSYSGKRMGTEAFF.

The gene calls are TRBV7-9 and TRBJ2-7; D is undetermined. V was trimmed by 5 bases and J by 2 bases, leaving 19 bases between them. This CDR3 is 16 amino acids long. CDR1 SEHNR and CDR2 FQNEAQ come from the germline V gene (reference sequence). This CDR3 is CASSLGIMPGTYEQYF. The DNA for the CDR3 is TGTGCCAGCAGCCTCGGAATCATGCCGGGTACCTACGAGCAGTACTTC.

The CDR3 is CASSVGDTAYEQYF. DNA of the CDR3: TGTGCCAGCAGCGTAGGGGACACTGCCTACGAGCAGTACTTC. The chain is built from TRBV9 and TRBJ2-7; D might be TRBD1 (6 bases). With 0 bases removed from V and 2 bases from J, the gap between germline ends came to 9 bases. Germline values: CDR1 SGDLS, CDR2 YYNGEE. CDR3 size: 14 residues. The full variable domain, rest sourced from reference TRBV9 and TRBJ2-7, is DSGVTQTPKHLITATGQRVTLRCSPRSGDLSVYWYQQSLDQGLQFLIQYYNGEERAKGNILERFSAQQFPDLHSELNLSSLELGDSALYFCASSVGDTAYEQYFGPGTRLTVT.

The J gene is TRBJ2-5, the V gene TRBV7-9, with a possible D match to TRBD1 (6 bases). The germline V and J ends were trimmed by 5 bases and 5 bases, with 18 bases remaining between them. In germline, CDR1 is SEHNR, CDR2 FQNEAQ (reference sequence). This CDR3 contains 15 residues. In nucleotides, the CDR3 is TGTGCCAGCAGCCCGTGGACAGCCGGCCAGGAGACCCAGTACTTC. Its protein is CASSPWTAGQETQYF. The variable domain in full, completed from reference TRBV7-9 and TRBJ2-5, reads DTGVSQNPRHKITKRGQNVTFRCDPISEHNRLYWYRQTLGQGPEFLTYFQNEAQLEKSRLLSDRFSAERPKGSFSTLEIQRTEQGDSAMYLCASSPWTAGQETQYFGPGTRLLVL.

Remarks on this clone: This specimen includes other DNA sequences encoding the same CDR3. The J gene is TRBJ2-7, the V gene TRBV7-6; 10 bases map to TRBD1. V was pared by 5 bases and J by 4 bases, with 14 bases of the junction left unmatched. CDR3 length: 17 amino acids. Germline lookup yields CDR1 SGHVS and CDR2 FNYEAQ. CDR3 sequence (DNA): TGTGCCAGCAGCGGCGACAGGGGGCTTGGTCAAAGGTACGAGCAGTACTTC. Protein: CASSGDRGLGQRYEQYF.

The chain couples TRBV27 to TRBJ2-1, with 9 bases matching TRBD1. Germline lookup yields CDR1 MNHEY and CDR2 SMNVEV (reference sequence). The junction had 10 bases not matched to a gene; V was cut back by 10 bases and J by 6 bases. The CDR3 length is 14 residues. The CDR3 reads CATIGQGLGNEQFF. CDR3 nucleotides: TGTGCCACCATTGGACAGGGGTTGGGCAATGAGCAGTTCTTC.

The chain recombines TRBV7-6 with TRBJ2-1; TRBD1 matches at 10 bases. The CDR3 length is 14 residues. Germline trimming cut 1 base from V and 7 bases from J; bases unmatched to any gene: 1. CDR1 is SGHVS and CDR2 is FNYEAQ in the germline V gene. This chain's CDR3 is CASSLGTGGNEQFF. CDR3 sequence (DNA): TGTGCCAGCAGCTTAGGGACAGGGGGGAATGAGCAGTTCTTC. Full variable domain (outside the CDR3, taken from reference TRBV7-6 and TRBJ2-1): GAGVSQSPRYKVTKRGQDVALRCDPISGHVSLYWYRQALGQGPEFLTYFNYEAQQDKSGLPNDRFSAERPEGSISTLTIQRTEQRDSAMYRCASSLGTGGNEQFFGPGTRLTVL.

The genes are TRBV7-9 and TRBJ2-7; D unresolved. The V gene lost 4 bases and the J gene lost 2 bases, with 21 bases spanning the gap. Germline lookup yields CDR1 SEHNR and CDR2 FQNEAQ (reference sequence). The CDR3 length is 17 residues. CDR3 in amino acids: CASSSSPRAYPPYEQYF. DNA for the CDR3: TGTGCCAGCAGCTCGTCCCCCCGGGCCTACCCTCCCTACGAGCAGTACTTC.

The rearrangement links TRBV5-1 to TRBJ1-4; 7 nucleotides match TRBD1. This CDR3 contains 14 residues. Per the germline V gene, CDR1 is SGHRS and CDR2 is YFSETQ. V shed 6 bases and J 6 bases; nucleotides not matched to a gene: 8. The CDR3 here is CASTTGLNDEKLFF. In nucleotides, the CDR3 is TGCGCCAGCACGACAGGGCTAAACGATGAAAAACTGTTTTTT.

The CDR3, as DNA: TGTGCCAGCAGCCAAGATTGGCAAACAGGGAGCTATGGCTACACCTTC. This sequence encodes CASSQDWQTGSYGYTF. The V gene is TRBV14, the J gene TRBJ1-2; TRBD1 might be the D (6 bases). Germline lookup yields CDR1 SGHDN and CDR2 FVKESK. The CDR3 covers 16 residues. V dropped 0 bases and J dropped 4 bases, with 15 bases sitting between them.

This chain uses TRBV5-1 with TRBJ1-2; D gene uncertain. V lost 0 bases, J lost 4 bases, and 7 bases lay in between. CDR3 length: 13 residues. In germline, CDR1 is SGHRS, CDR2 YFSETQ. The chain's CDR3 is CASSLEGVYGYTF. The CDR3 coding sequence is TGCGCCAGCAGCTTGGAAGGAGTCTATGGCTACACCTTC.

CDR3: CAWKDPASYEQYF. As DNA, the CDR3 is TGTGCCTGGAAAGACCCAGCCTCCTACGAGCAGTACTTC. The V gene is TRBV30, the J gene TRBJ2-7; no clear D gene. CDR1 GTSNPN and CDR2 SVGIG come from the germline V gene (reference sequence). This CDR3 comprises 13 residues. V shed 4 bases and J shed 0 bases, with 10 bases lying between them. The whole variable domain, filled in from reference TRBV30 and TRBJ2-7, reads SQTIHQWPATLVQPVGSPLSLECTVEGTSNPNLYWYRQAAGRGLQLLFYSVGIGQISSEVPQNLSASRPQDRQFILSSKKLLLSDSGFYLCAWKDPASYEQYFGPGTRLTVT.

The chain employs TRBV9 and TRBJ2-3, with D possibly being TRBD2 (7 bases). The CDR3 spans 14 residues. Germline loops: CDR1 SGDLS, CDR2 YYNGEE. V lost 0 bases, J lost 3 bases, and 8 bases lay in between. The CDR3 here is CASSVEGGTDTQYF. CDR3 in DNA: TGTGCCAGCAGCGTAGAGGGGGGGACAGATACGCAGTATTTT.